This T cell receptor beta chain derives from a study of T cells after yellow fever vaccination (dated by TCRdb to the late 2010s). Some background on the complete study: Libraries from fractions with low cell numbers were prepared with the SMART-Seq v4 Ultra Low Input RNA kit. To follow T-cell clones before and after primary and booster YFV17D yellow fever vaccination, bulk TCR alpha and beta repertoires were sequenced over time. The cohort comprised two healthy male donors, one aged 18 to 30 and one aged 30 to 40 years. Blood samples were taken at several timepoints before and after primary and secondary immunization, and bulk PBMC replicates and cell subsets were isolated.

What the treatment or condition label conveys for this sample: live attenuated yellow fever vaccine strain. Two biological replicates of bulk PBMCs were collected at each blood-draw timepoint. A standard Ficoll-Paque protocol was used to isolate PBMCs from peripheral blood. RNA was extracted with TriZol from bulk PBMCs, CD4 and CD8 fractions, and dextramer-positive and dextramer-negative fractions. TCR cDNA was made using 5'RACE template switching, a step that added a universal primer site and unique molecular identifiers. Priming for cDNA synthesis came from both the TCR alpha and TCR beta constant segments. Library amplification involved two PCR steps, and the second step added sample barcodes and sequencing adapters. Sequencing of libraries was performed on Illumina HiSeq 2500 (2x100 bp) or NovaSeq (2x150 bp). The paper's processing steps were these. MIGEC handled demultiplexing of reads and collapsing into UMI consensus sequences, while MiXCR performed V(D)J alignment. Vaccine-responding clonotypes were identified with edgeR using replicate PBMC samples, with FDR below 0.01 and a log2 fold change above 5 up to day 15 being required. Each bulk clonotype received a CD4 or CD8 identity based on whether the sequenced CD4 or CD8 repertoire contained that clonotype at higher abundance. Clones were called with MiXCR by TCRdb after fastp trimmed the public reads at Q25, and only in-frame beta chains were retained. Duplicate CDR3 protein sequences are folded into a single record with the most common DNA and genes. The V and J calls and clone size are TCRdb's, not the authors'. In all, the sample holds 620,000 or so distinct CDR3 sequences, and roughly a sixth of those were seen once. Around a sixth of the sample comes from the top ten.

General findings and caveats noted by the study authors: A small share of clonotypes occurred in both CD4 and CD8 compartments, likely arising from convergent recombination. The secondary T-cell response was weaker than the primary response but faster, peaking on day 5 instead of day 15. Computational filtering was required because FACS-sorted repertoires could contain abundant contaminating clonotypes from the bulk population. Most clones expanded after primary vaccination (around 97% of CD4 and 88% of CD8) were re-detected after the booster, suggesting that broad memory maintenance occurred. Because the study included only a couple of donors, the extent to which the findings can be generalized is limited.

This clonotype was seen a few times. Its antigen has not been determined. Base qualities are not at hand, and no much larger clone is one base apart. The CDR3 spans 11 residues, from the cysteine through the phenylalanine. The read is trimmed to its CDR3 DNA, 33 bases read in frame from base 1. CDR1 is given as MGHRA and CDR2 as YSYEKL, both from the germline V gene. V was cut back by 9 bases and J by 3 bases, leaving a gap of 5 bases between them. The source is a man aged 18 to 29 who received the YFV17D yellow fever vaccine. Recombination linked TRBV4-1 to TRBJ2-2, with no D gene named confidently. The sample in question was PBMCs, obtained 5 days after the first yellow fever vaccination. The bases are TGCGCCAGGACTTACACCGGGGAGCTGTTTTTT. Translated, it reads CARTYTGELFF.